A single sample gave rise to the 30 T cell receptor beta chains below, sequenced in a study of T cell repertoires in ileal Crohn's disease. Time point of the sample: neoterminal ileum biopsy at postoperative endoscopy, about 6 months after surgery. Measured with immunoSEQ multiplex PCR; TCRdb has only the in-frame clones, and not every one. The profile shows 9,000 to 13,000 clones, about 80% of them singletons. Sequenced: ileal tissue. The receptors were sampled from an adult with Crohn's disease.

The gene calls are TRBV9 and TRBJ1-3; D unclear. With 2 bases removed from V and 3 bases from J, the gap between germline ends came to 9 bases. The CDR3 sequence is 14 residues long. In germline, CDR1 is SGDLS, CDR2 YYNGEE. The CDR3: CASSVGASGNTIYF. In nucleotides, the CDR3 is TGTGCCAGCAGCGTCGGAGCTAGTGGAAACACCATATATTTT.

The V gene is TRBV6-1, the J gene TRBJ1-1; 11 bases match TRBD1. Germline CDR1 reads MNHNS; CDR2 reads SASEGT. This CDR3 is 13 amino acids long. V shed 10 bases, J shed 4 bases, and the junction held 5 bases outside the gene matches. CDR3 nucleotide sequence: TGTGCCACCACCGGGACAGGGGGCACTGAAGCTTTCTTT. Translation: CATTGTGGTEAFF.

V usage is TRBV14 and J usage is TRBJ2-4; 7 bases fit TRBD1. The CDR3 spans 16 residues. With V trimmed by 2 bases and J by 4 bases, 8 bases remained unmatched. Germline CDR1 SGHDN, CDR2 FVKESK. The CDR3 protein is CASSQTTGKRKNIQYF. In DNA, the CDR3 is TGTGCCAGCAGCCAAACGACAGGGAAACGAAAAAACATTCAGTACTTC.

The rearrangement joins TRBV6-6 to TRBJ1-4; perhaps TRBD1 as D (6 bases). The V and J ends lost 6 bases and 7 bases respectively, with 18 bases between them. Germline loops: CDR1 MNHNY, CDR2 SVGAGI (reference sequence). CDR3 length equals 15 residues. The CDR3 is CASRTGTFSVEKLFF. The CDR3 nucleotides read TGTGCCAGCAGGACTGGGACATTTTCGGTTGAAAAACTGTTTTTT.

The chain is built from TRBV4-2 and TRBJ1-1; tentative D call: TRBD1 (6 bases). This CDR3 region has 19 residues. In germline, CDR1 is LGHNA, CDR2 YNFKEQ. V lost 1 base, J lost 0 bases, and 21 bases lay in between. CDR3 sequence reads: CASSQVEFHTGPLNTEAFF. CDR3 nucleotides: TGTGCCAGCAGCCAAGTGGAGTTCCATACAGGGCCTTTGAACACTGAAGCTTTCTTT.

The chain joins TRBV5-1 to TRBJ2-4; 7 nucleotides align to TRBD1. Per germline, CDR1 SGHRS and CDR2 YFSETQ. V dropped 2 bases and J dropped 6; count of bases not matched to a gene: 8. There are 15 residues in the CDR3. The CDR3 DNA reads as TGCGCCAGCAGCTTAGGGGACAGTCCCCCAAACATTCAGTACTTC. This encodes CASSLGDSPPNIQYF. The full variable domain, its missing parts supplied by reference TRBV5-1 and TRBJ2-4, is KAGVTQTPRYLIKTRGQQVTLSCSPISGHRSVSWYQQTPGQGLQFLFEYFSETQRNKGNFPGRFSGRQFSNSRSEMNVSTLELGDSALYLCASSLGDSPPNIQYFGAGTRLSVL.

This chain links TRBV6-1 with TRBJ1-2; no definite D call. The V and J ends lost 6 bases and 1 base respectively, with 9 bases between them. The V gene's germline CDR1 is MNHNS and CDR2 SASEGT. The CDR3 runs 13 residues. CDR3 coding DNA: TGTGCCAGCAGAACCCCACTTAACTATGGCTACACCTTC. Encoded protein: CASRTPLNYGYTF.

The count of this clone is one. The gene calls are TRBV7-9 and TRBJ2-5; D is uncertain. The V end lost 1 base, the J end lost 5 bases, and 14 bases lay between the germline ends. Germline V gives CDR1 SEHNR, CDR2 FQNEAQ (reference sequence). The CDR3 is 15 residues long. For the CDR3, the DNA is TGTGCCAGCAGCTTAGTTCCAGGCCAGCAGGAGACCCAGTACTTC. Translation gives CASSLVPGQQETQYF.

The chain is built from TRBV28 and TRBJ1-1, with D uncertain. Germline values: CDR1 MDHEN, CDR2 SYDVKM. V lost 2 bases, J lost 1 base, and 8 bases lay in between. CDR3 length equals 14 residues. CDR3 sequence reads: CASSLGDRNTEAFF. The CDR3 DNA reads TGTGCCAGCAGTTTAGGAGATAGGAACACTGAAGCTTTCTTT. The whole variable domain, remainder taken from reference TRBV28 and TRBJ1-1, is DVKVTQSSRYLVKRTGEKVFLECVQDMDHENMFWYRQDPGLGLRLIYFSYDVKMKEKGDIPEGYSVSREKKERFSLILESASTNQTSMYLCASSLGDRNTEAFFGQGTRLTVV.

CDR3 region: CASSPTQAGELFF. DNA of the CDR3: TGTGCCAGCAGCCCTACCCAGGCCGGGGAGCTGTTTTTT. This sequence joins TRBV7-2 and TRBJ2-2; D uncertain. The CDR3 has 13 residues. Germline lookup yields CDR1 SGHTA and CDR2 FQGNSA. V lost 5 bases and J 6 bases, leaving 10 bases between the germline ends.

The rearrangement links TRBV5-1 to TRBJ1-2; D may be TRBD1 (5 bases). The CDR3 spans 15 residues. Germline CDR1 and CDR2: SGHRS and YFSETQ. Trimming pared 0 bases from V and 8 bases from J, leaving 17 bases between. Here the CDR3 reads CASSLGHQGAKGYTF. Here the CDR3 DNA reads TGCGCCAGCAGCTTGGGTCACCAAGGGGCAAAGGGCTACACCTTC.

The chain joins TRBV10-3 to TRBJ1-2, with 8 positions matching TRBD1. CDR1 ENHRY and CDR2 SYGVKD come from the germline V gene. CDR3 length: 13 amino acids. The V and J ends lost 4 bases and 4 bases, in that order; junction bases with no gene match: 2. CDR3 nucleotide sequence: TGTGCCATCAGTGGGACAGGGTCCTATGGCTACACCTTC. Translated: CAISGTGSYGYTF.

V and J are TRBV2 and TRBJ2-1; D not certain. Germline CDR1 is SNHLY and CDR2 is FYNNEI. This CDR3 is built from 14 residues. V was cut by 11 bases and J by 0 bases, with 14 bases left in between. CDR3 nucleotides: TGTGCCGTCTCCACCCTATACTCCTACAATGAGCAGTTCTTC. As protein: CAVSTLYSYNEQFF.

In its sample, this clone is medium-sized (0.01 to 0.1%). The CDR3 DNA reads as TGCGCCAGCACGCCGGAGGATACGCAGTATTTT. Translating it yields CASTPEDTQYF. The gene calls are TRBV10-2 and TRBJ2-3; D is unclear. The germline V gene encodes CDR1 WSHSY and CDR2 SAAADI. The CDR3 spans 11 residues. V was pared by 7 bases and J by 6 bases, with 8 bases between.

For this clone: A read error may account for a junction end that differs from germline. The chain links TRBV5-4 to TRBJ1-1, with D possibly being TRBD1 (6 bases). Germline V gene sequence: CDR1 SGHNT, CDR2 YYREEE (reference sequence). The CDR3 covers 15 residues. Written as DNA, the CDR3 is TGTGCCAGCAGTTTGGATGGGGGCGTCAACACTGAAGCTTTCTTT. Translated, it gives CASSLDGGVNTEAFF.

In DNA, the CDR3 is TGTGCCAGCAGTGTAAACTCCAGGGGAAGGACTGAAGCTTTCTTT. Amino acids: CASSVNSRGRTEAFF. The gene calls are TRBV2 and TRBJ1-1, with D perhaps matching TRBD1 (6 bases). V was trimmed by 4 bases and J by 5 bases, leaving 17 bases between them. Germline lookup yields CDR1 SNHLY and CDR2 FYNNEI. This CDR3 is 15 amino acids long.

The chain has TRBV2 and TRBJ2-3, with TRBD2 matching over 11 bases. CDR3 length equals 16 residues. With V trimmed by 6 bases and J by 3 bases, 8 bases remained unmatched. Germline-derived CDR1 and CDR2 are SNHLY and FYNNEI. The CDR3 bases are TGTGCCAGCAGCCAGGATAGCGGGGGGGGGACAGATACGCAGTATTTT. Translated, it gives CASSQDSGGGTDTQYF.

In nucleotides, the CDR3 is TGTGCCAGCAGTGAAACTAGCGGGGGCACAGATACGCAGTATTTT. This sequence encodes CASSETSGGTDTQYF. The V call is TRBV6-4, the J call TRBJ2-3; TRBD2 matches 10 bases. Germline V lookup: CDR1 MRHNA, CDR2 SNTAGT. The junction had 1 base not matched to a gene; V was cut back by 3 bases and J by 1 base. The CDR3 has 15 amino acids.

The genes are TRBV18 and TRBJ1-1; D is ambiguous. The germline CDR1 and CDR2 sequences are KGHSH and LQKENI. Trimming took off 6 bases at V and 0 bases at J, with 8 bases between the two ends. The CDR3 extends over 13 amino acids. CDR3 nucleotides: TGTGCCAGCTCTAACTACATGAACACTGAAGCTTTCTTT. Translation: CASSNYMNTEAFF.

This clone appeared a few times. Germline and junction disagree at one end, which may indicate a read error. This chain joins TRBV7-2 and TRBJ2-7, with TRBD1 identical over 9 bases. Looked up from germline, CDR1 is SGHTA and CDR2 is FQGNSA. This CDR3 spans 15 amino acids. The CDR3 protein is CASSQDGTGPNEQYF. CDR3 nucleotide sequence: TGCGCCAGCAGCCAAGACGGGACAGGGCCCAACGAGCAGTACTTC.

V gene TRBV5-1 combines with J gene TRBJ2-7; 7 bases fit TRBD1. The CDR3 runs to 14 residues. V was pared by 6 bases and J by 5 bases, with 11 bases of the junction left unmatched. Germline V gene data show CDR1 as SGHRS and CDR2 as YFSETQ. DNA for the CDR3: TGCGCCAGCACTATATGGGACAGTAAGGACGAGCAGTACTTC. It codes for CASTIWDSKDEQYF.

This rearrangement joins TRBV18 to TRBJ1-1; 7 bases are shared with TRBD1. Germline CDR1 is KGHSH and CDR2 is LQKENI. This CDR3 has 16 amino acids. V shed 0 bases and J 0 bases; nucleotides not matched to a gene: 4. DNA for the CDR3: TGTGCCAGCTCACCACCGGGACAGACCATGAACACTGAAGCTTTCTTT. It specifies CASSPPGQTMNTEAFF.

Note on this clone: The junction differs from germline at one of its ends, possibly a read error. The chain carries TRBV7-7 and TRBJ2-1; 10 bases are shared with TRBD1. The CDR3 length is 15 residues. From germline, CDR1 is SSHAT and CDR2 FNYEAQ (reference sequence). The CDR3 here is CASSFGQGVIYEQFF. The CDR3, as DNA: TGTGCTAGCAGCTTCGGACAGGGGGTTATCTATGAGCAGTTCTTC.

In DNA, the CDR3 is TGTGCCAGTAGTACACCACCGGGACGAAGGGGGCCAAGGTCTGGAAACACCATATATTTT. Its translation: CASSTPPGRRGPRSGNTIYF. The rearrangement links TRBV19 to TRBJ1-3; the match to TRBD1 covers 7 bases. The trim removed 4 bases at V and 1 base at J, leaving 19 bases unmatched. Germline V gene data show CDR1 as LNHDA and CDR2 as SQIVND (reference sequence). This CDR3 contains 20 residues. Supplemented by reference TRBV19 and TRBJ1-3, the full variable domain reads DGGITQSPKYLFRKEGQNVTLSCEQNLNHDAMYWYRQDPGQGLRLIYYSQIVNDFQKGDIAEGYSVSREKKESFPLTVTSAQKNPTAFYLCASSTPPGRRGPRSGNTIYFGEGSWLTVV.

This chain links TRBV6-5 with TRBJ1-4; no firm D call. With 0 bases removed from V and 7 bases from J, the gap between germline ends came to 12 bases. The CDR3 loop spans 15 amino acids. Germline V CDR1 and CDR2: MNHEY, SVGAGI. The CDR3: CASSYSTQRGEKLFF. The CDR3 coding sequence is TGTGCCAGCAGTTACTCGACCCAGCGTGGTGAAAAACTGTTTTTT.

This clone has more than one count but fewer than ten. The CDR3 nucleotides are TGTGCCAGCAGCGTGGACAGTCAAAAGTTCTTC. Its protein product is CASSVDSQKFF. The chain carries TRBV9 and TRBJ2-1, with a possible D match to TRBD1 (6 bases). There are 11 residues in the CDR3. Trimming cost V 2 bases and J 14 bases, with 11 bases left between them. Germline V CDR1 and CDR2: SGDLS, YYNGEE.

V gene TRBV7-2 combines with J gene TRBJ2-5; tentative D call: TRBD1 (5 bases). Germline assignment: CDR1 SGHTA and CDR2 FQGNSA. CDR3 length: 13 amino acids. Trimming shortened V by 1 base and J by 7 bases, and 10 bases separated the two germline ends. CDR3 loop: CASSLGGAGTQYF. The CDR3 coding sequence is TGTGCCAGCAGCTTAGGGGGCGCCGGGACCCAGTACTTC.

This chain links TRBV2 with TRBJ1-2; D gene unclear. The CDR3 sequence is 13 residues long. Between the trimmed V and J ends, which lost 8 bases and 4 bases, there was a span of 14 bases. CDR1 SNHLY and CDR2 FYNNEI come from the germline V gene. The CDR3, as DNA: TGTGCCAGCGGGAGGTGGAACTCCTATGGCTACACCTTC. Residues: CASGRWNSYGYTF.

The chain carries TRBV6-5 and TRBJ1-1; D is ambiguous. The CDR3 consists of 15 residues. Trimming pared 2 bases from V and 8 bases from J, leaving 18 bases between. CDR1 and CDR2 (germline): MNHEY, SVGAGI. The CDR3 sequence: CASSYRLMGGQEAFF. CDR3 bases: TGTGCCAGCAGTTACCGGTTAATGGGTGGGCAAGAAGCTTTCTTT.

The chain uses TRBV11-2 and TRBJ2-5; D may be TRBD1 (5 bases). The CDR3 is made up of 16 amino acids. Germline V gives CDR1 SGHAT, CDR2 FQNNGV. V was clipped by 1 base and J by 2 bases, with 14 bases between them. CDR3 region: CASSLGVRQLQETQYF. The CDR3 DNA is TGTGCCAGCAGCTTAGGGGTTCGACAGCTACAAGAGACCCAGTACTTC.